Listed below are T cell receptor beta chains from one sample, sequenced in a study of cytomegalovirus exposure and HLA in healthy donors. The method was immunoSEQ multiplex PCR; TCRdb's version includes in-frame clones alone and lacks a portion of them. In the table there are 100,000 to 150,000 clones, roughly 68% of which are singletons. Sequencing used PBMCs. Receptors were obtained from a woman aged 50 to 65 in good health and CMV-seropositive. Both conserved end residues are part of each CDR3. The D gene is left open where the match is weak. The size of a clone is reported for some rows only, either as once, few or many, or as a class for expanded clones.

>TRBJ2-1|NA|TRBV11-2|TRBD1
CASSLAGDRAFF
TGTGCCAGCAGCTTAGCCGGTGACAGGGCGTTCTTC
>TRBJ2-3|few|TRBV7-7|NA
CASSRSGLRTDTQYF
TGTGCCAGCAGCCGCTCAGGACTCCGCACAGATACGCAGTATTTT
>TRBJ2-2|NA|TRBV11-2|TRBD1
CASSLQTGITGELFF
TGTGCCAGCAGCTTACAGACAGGGATCACCGGGGAGCTGTTTTTT
>TRBJ2-7|NA|TRBV28|TRBD1
CASSPGTGGYEQYF
TGTGCCAGCAGTCCCGGGACAGGGGGCTACGAGCAGTACTTC
>TRBJ2-3|NA|TRBV9|TRBD2
CASSVEASGGGADTQYF
TGTGCCAGCAGCGTAGAGGCTAGCGGGGGGGGCGCGGATACGCAGTATTTT
>TRBJ2-3|once|TRBV9|NA
CASTLEGRGEGTDTQYF
TGTGCCAGCACCCTCGAGGGGAGGGGGGAAGGCACAGATACGCAGTATTTT
>TRBJ2-5|NA|TRBV18|TRBD1
CASTQGAETQYF
TGTGCCAGCACACAGGGGGCAGAGACCCAGTACTTC
>TRBJ1-2|NA|TRBV28|NA
CASSWGAQSDYGYTF
TGTGCCAGCAGCTGGGGCGCCCAGAGCGACTATGGCTACACCTTC
>TRBJ1-2|NA|TRBV28|TRBD1
CASSLRRGRYGYTF
TGTGCCAGCAGTTTAAGAAGGGGGCGCTATGGCTACACCTTC
>TRBJ2-3|NA|TRBV5-4|TRBD2
CASSGGGADTQYF
TGTGCCAGCAGCGGCGGGGGGGCAGATACGCAGTATTTT
>TRBJ2-3|NA|TRBV11-2|TRBD2
CASSLDGGGITDTQYF
TGTGCCAGCAGCTTAGATGGCGGGGGGATCACAGATACGCAGTATTTT
>TRBJ2-7|NA|TRBV28|NA
CASSTMTGRNEQYF
TGTGCCAGCAGTACCATGACAGGGAGGAACGAGCAGTACTTC
>TRBJ2-5|NA|TRBV5-6|TRBD1
CASIDRGGETQYF
TGTGCCAGCATTGACAGGGGGGGAGAGACCCAGTACTTC
>TRBJ1-4|NA|TRBV7-9|TRBD1
CASSHGPQGDNEKLFF
TGTGCCAGCAGCCACGGTCCACAGGGGGATAATGAAAAACTGTTTTTT
>TRBJ2-3|NA|TRBV6-5|NA
CASSGGGATDTQYF
TGTGCCAGCAGTGGCGGGGGCGCCACAGATACGCAGTATTTT
>TRBJ2-7|NA|TRBV4-2|NA
CASSLDRNEQYF
TGTGCCAGCAGCCTCGACAGGAACGAGCAGTACTTC
>TRBJ2-1|NA|TRBV6-4|TRBD2
CASSDRGGGAYNEQFF
TGTGCCAGCAGTGACAGGGGCGGGGGGGCCTACAATGAGCAGTTCTTC
>TRBJ2-1|NA|TRBV11-3|NA
CASSLGGTAYNEQFF
TGTGCCAGCAGCTTAGGCGGGACAGCCTACAATGAGCAGTTCTTC
>TRBJ2-1|NA|TRBV19|NA
CASSRSGTEQFF
TGTGCCAGTAGCCGAAGTGGGACAGAGCAGTTCTTC
>TRBJ1-2|NA|TRBV6-1|NA
CASSVLTGSHGYTF
TGTGCCAGCAGTGTCTTAACAGGTTCACATGGCTACACCTTC
>TRBJ2-1|NA|TRBV29-1|NA
CSVGAEYNEQFF
TGCAGCGTTGGGGCTGAGTACAATGAGCAGTTCTTC
>TRBJ2-5|NA|TRBV5-6|TRBD1
CASSTGQVGETQYF
TGTGCCAGCAGTACGGGACAGGTCGGGGAGACCCAGTACTTC
>TRBJ2-7|once|TRBV7-9|TRBD1
CASSLRGQAYEQYF
TGTGCCAGCAGTTTAAGGGGACAGGCCTACGAGCAGTACTTC
>TRBJ2-7|once|TRBV28|NA
CASSLRTAPYEQYF
TGTGCCAGCAGTTTGAGGACAGCACCCTACGAGCAGTACTTC
>TRBJ2-3|NA|TRBV6-6|NA
CASSIGDLGTDTQYF
TGTGCCAGCTCGATCGGGGATTTGGGCACAGATACGCAGTATTTT
>TRBJ2-7|NA|TRBV5-5|NA
CASSFWPGDSYEQYF
TGTGCCAGCAGCTTTTGGCCAGGGGACTCCTACGAGCAGTACTTC
>TRBJ2-5|NA|TRBV7-7|NA
CASSLEHTGETQYF
TGTGCCAGCAGCTTAGAACACACGGGGGAGACCCAGTACTTC
>TRBJ1-2|NA|TRBV6-5|NA
CASSSRTAGFNYGYTF
TGTGCCAGCAGTTCCCGGACAGCGGGATTTAACTATGGCTACACCTTC
>TRBJ2-1|NA|TRBV10-3|TRBD2
CAISFTSGGYNEQFF
TGTGCCATCAGTTTTACTAGCGGGGGGTACAATGAGCAGTTCTTC
>TRBJ1-2|NA|TRBV6-5|NA
CASSQAHYGYTF
TGTGCCAGCAGTCAGGCTCACTATGGCTACACCTTC
>TRBJ1-4|NA|TRBV29-1|NA
CSVDPGSEKLFF
TGCAGCGTTGATCCCGGGTCTGAAAAACTGTTTTTT